One T cell receptor beta chain is described in this entry. The antigen remains unidentified. Sequencing was at survey level. Produced via immunoSEQ multiplex PCR; TCRdb's table is partial and in-frame only. Of 85,000 to 100,000 clones detected, 60% to 80% appear once; the ten largest clones hold approximately 1.9%. The data originate from a study of fetal regulatory T cell absence and autoimmunity. Background on the study: Exocrine pancreas autoimmunity occurred in IPEX patients lacking clinical diabetes.

The CDR3 runs to 14 residues. CDR1 and CDR2 (germline): MNHNS, SASEGT. V lost 5 bases and J 2 bases, leaving 13 bases between the germline ends. Study observations and caveats: Compared with cord blood, pancreas showed oligoclonal TCR enrichment, some clones over 80-fold. Broadly similar TRB gene family usage was seen in pancreas and cord blood.

This clonotype was sampled from a male donor with IPEX syndrome. The chain joins TRBV6-1 to TRBJ2-7; D is perhaps TRBD2 (6 bases). Sequenced input: pancreas tissue. The DNA for the CDR3 is TGTGCCAGCAGTTGGTTAGCGGACCCCTACGAGCAGTACTTC. Encoded protein: CASSWLADPYEQYF.